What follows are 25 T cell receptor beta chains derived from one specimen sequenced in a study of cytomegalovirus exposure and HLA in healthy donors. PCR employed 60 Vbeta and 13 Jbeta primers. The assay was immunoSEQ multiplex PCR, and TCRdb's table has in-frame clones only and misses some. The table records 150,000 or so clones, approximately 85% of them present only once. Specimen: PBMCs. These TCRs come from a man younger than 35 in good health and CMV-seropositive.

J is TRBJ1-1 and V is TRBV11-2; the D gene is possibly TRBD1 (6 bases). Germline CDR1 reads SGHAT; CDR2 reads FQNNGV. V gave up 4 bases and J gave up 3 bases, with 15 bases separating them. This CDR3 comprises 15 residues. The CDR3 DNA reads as TGTGCCAGCAGCTCACGGTCAGGGGTTGACACTGAAGCTTTCTTT. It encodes CASSSRSGVDTEAFF.

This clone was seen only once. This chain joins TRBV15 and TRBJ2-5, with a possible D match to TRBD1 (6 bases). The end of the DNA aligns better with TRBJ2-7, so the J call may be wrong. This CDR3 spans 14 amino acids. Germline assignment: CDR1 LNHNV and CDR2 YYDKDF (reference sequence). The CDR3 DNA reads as TGTGCCACCAGCCGAAGTACAGGGCTCTACGAGCAGTACTTC. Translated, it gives CATSRSTGLYEQYF.

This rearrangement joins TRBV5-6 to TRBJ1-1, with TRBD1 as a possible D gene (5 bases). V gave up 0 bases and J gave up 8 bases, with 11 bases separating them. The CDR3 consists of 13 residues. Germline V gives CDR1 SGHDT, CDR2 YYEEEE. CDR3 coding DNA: TGTGCCAGCAGCTTGGCCGTCGACAGCGAAGCTTTCTTT. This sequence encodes CASSLAVDSEAFF.

In DNA, the CDR3 is TGTGCCAGCAGCCCTGAGACTAGAGGCGAGCAGTACTTC. Translation: CASSPETRGEQYF. The rearrangement links TRBV11-2 to TRBJ2-7; possibly TRBD2 for D (6 bases). V shed 5 bases and J shed 6 bases, with 14 bases lying between them. Looked up from germline, CDR1 is SGHAT and CDR2 is FQNNGV. This CDR3 is built from 13 residues.

The DNA of the CDR3 is TGTGCCAGTAGTGGTTCATCAGGACTAAATTCACCCCTCCACTTT. This codes for CASSGSSGLNSPLHF. J is TRBJ1-6 and V is TRBV19; D is undetermined. Germline V CDR1 and CDR2: LNHDA, SQIVND (reference sequence). Trimming pared 5 bases from V and 7 bases from J, leaving 15 bases between. CDR3 length equals 15 residues. The whole variable domain, filled in from reference TRBV19 and TRBJ1-6, reads DGGITQSPKYLFRKEGQNVTLSCEQNLNHDAMYWYRQDPGQGLRLIYYSQIVNDFQKGDIAEGYSVSREKKESFPLTVTSAQKNPTAFYLCASSGSSGLNSPLHFGNGTRLTVT.

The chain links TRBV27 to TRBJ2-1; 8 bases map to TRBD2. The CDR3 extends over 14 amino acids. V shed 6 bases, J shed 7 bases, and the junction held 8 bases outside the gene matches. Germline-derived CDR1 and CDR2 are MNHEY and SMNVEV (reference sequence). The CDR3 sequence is CASRRGGAINEQFF. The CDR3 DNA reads TGTGCCAGCAGACGGGGGGGGGCGATAAATGAGCAGTTCTTC.

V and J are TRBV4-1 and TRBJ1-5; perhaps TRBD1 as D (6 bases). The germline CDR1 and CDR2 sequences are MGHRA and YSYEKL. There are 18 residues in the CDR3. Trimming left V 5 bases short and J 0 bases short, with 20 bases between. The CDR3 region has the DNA TGCGCCAGCAGCAAGACCGAAAAGGACAGTTATAGCAATCAGCCCCAGCATTTT. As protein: CASSKTEKDSYSNQPQHF.

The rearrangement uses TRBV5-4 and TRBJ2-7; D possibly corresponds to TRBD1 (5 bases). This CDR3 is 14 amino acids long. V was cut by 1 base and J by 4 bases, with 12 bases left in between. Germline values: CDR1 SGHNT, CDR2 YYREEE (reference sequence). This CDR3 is CASSLLGVGYEQYF. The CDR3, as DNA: TGTGCCAGCAGCTTGTTAGGGGTGGGGTACGAGCAGTACTTC.

CDR3 sequence reads: CASSLVPSGNTGELFF. Here the CDR3 DNA reads TGTGCCAGCAGCTTAGTTCCTAGCGGGAACACCGGGGAGCTGTTTTTT. The rearrangement links TRBV7-2 to TRBJ2-2; TRBD2 aligns across 7 bases. V lost 1 base to trimming and J lost 1 base; unmatched junction nucleotides: 3. CDR3 size: 16 residues. The germline V gene has CDR1 SGHTA and CDR2 FQGNSA.

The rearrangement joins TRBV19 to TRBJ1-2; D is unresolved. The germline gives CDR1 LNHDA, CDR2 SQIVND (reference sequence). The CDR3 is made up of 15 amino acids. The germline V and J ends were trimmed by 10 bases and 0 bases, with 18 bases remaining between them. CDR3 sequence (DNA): TGTGCCATCATCCGGAACAGCCAATCTAACTATGGCTACACCTTC. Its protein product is CAIIRNSQSNYGYTF.

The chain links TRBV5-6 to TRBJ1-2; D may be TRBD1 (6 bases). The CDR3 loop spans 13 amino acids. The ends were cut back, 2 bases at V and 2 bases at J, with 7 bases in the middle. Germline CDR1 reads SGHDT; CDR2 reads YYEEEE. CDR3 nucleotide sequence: TGTGCCAGCAGCTTAGGACAGAACTATGGCTACACCTTC. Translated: CASSLGQNYGYTF.

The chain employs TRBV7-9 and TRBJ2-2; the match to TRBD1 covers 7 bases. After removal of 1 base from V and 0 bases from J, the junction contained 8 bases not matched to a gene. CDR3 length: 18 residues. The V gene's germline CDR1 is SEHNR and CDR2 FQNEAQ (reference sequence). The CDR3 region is CASSLVDLGTANTGELFF. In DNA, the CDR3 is TGTGCCAGCAGCTTAGTGGATTTAGGGACAGCGAACACCGGGGAGCTGTTTTTT.

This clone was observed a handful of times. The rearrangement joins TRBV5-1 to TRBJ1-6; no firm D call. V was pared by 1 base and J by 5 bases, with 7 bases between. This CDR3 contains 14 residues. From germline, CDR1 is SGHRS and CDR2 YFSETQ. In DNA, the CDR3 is TGCGCCAGCAGCTTGACCCAGGATAATTCACCCCTCCACTTT. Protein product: CASSLTQDNSPLHF.

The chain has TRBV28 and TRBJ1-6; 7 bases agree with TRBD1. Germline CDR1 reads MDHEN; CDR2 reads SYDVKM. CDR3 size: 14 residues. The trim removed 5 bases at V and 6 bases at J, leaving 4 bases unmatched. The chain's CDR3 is CASSATGFNSPLHF. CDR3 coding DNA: TGTGCCAGCAGTGCGACAGGGTTTAATTCACCCCTCCACTTT.

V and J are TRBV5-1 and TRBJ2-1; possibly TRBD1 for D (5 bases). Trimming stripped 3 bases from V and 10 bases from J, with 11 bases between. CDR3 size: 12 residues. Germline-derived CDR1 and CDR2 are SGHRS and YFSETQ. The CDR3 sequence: CASSSQGKEQFF. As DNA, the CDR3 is TGCGCCAGCAGCTCCCAGGGAAAAGAGCAGTTCTTC. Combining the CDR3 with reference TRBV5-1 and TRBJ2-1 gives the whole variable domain KAGVTQTPRYLIKTRGQQVTLSCSPISGHRSVSWYQQTPGQGLQFLFEYFSETQRNKGNFPGRFSGRQFSNSRSEMNVSTLELGDSALYLCASSSQGKEQFFGPGTRLTVL.

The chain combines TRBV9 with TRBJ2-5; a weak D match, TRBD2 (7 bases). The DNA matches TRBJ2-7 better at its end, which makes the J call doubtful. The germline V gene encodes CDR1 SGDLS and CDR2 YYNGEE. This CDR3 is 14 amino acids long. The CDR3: CASSVGGGPYEQYF. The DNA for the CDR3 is TGTGCCAGCAGCGTAGGGGGGGGCCCCTACGAGCAGTACTTC.

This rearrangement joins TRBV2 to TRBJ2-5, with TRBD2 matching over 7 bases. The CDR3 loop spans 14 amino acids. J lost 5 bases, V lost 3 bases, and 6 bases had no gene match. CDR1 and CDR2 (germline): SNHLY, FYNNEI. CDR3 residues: CASSEVAGKETQYF. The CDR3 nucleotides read TGTGCCAGCAGTGAGGTAGCGGGTAAGGAGACCCAGTACTTC.

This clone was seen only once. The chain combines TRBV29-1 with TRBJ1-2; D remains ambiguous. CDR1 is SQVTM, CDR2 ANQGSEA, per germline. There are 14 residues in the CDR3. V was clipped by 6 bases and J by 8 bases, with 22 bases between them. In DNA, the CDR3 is TGCAGCGTCGGTGGCGATAATACTATGGTCGGCTACACCTTC. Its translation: CSVGGDNTMVGYTF.

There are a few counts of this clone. The CDR3 DNA reads as TGTGCCAGCAGTGAAGGGGGCCGGCAAGCTTTCTTT. Translated, it gives CASSEGGRQAFF. The chain is built from TRBV6-1 and TRBJ1-1; maybe TRBD1 (5 bases). CDR1 and CDR2 from the germline V gene are MNHNS and SASEGT. Trimming shortened V by 1 base and J by 9 bases, and 9 bases separated the two germline ends. The CDR3 has 12 residues.

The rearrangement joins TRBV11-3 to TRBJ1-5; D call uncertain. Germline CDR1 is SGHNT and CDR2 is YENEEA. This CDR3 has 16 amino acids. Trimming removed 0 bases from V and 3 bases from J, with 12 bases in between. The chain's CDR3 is CASSLETRSINQPQHF. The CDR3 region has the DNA TGTGCCAGCAGCTTAGAAACGAGATCCATCAATCAGCCCCAGCATTTT.

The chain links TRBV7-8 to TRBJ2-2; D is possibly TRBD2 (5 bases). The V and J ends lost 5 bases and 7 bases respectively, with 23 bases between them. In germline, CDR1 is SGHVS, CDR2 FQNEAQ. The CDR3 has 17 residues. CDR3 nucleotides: TGTGCCAGCAGCCCCGCGGGTTGGGCCCCGACTTTCGGGGAGCTGTTTTTT. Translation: CASSPAGWAPTFGELFF.

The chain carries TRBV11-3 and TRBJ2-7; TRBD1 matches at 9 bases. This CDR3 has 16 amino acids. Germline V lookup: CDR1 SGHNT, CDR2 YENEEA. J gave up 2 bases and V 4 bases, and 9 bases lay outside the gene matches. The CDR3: CASSSPGQGRTYEQYF. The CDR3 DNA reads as TGTGCCAGCAGCTCCCCGGGACAGGGAAGGACCTACGAGCAGTACTTC.

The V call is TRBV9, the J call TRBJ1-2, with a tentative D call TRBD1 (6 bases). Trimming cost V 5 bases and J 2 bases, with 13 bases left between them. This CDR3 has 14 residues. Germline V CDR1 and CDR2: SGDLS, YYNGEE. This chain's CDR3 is CASSSGQTNYGYTF. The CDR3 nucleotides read TGTGCCAGCAGTTCAGGACAGACAAACTATGGCTACACCTTC.

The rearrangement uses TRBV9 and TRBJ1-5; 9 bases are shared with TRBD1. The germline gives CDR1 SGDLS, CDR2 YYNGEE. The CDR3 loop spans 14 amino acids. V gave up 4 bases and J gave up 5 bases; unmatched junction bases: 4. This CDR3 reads CASSSDRGYQPQHF. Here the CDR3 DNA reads TGTGCCAGCAGCTCCGACAGGGGGTATCAGCCCCAGCATTTT.

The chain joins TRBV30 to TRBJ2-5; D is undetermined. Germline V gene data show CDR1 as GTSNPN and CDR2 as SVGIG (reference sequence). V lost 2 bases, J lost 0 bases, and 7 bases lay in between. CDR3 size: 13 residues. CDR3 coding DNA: TGTGCCTGGAGTACGACAAACCAAGAGACCCAGTACTTC. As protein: CAWSTTNQETQYF.